Listed here are 15 T cell receptor beta chains from one sample, sequenced in a study of technical replicates of blood from several donors. Clones were read by immunoSEQ multiplex PCR, and TCRdb kept only the in-frame ones, dropping some. The table includes about 88,000 clones, 94% detected once. The specimen was T cells isolated from PBMCs. These receptors originate from a human donor in good health.

V usage is TRBV5-1 and J usage is TRBJ2-1; TRBD2 aligns across 7 bases. In germline, CDR1 is SGHRS, CDR2 YFSETQ. CDR3 length: 17 residues. V gave up 2 bases and J gave up 6 bases; unmatched junction bases: 14. As DNA, the CDR3 is TGCGCCAGCAGCTTATCCCTTGGGGGGGGGAACGTCAATGAGCAGTTCTTC. It yields the protein CASSLSLGGGNVNEQFF.

The rearrangement joins TRBV2 to TRBJ2-2; the match to TRBD2 covers 9 bases. V was pared by 6 bases and J by 5 bases, with 7 bases of the junction left unmatched. CDR1 and CDR2 (germline): SNHLY, FYNNEI. The CDR3 runs 15 residues. The CDR3 spells CASRILAGNTGELFF. In nucleotides, the CDR3 is TGTGCCAGCAGGATACTAGCGGGTAATACCGGGGAGCTGTTTTTT.

The CDR3 reads CASSVDLTSEQFF. DNA for the CDR3: TGTGCCAGCAGCGTAGACTTGACTAGTGAGCAGTTCTTC. The chain combines TRBV9 with TRBJ2-1; D possibly corresponds to TRBD2 (6 bases). The V end was cut by 0 bases, the J end by 9 bases, with 10 bases between. The germline V gene has CDR1 SGDLS and CDR2 YYNGEE. The CDR3 totals 13 residues.

The CDR3 nucleotides are TGCGCCAGCAGCTTGACAGGGTCGGGCACTGAAGCTTTCTTT. The encoded protein is CASSLTGSGTEAFF. This chain connects TRBV5-1 to TRBJ1-1; tentative D call: TRBD1 (6 bases). Looked up from germline, CDR1 is SGHRS and CDR2 is YFSETQ. The V and J ends lost 1 base and 4 bases respectively, with 11 bases between them. The CDR3 runs to 14 residues.

V usage is TRBV30 and J usage is TRBJ1-4; D gene uncertain. Germline loops: CDR1 GTSNPN, CDR2 SVGIG (reference sequence). The CDR3 sequence is 13 residues long. V gave up 3 bases and J gave up 7 bases, with 12 bases separating them. CDR3 nucleotide sequence: TGTGCCTGGAGCGTACGGGATTCTGAAAAACTGTTTTTT. Translated, it gives CAWSVRDSEKLFF.

The V call is TRBV2, the J call TRBJ2-2; 9 bases line up with TRBD1. Losses at the gene ends were 6 bases for V and 4 bases for J; bases not matched to a gene: 6. Germline assignment: CDR1 SNHLY and CDR2 FYNNEI. This CDR3 contains 15 residues. The CDR3 DNA sequence: TGTGCCAGCAGACGGGACAGGGCAGGCACCGGGGAGCTGTTTTTT. Its translation is CASRRDRAGTGELFF.

This chain connects TRBV5-1 to TRBJ1-1; no definite D call. Germline CDR1 is SGHRS and CDR2 is YFSETQ. V was shortened by 4 bases and J by 1 base, with 14 bases between the two germline ends. The CDR3 consists of 15 residues. CDR3 region: CASSRGLVSNTEAFF. CDR3 DNA: TGCGCCAGCAGCCGAGGTTTAGTATCGAACACTGAAGCTTTCTTT.

The gene calls are TRBV4-2 and TRBJ2-5; 9 positions match TRBD2. The CDR3 covers 16 residues. V gave up 4 bases and J gave up 0 bases; unmatched junction bases: 6. Per germline, CDR1 LGHNA and CDR2 YNFKEQ. CDR3 amino acids: CASSPLTSGHQETQYF. The CDR3 DNA sequence: TGTGCCAGCAGCCCCTTGACTAGCGGACACCAAGAGACCCAGTACTTC.

The rearrangement links TRBV23-1 to TRBJ1-1, with D maybe TRBD1 (6 bases). TRBV23-1 is assigned to the ORF class and has an uncertain function. The V and J ends lost 9 bases and 3 bases respectively, with 11 bases between them. The CDR3 length is 12 residues. The CDR3 loop is CARQGIDTEAFF. The CDR3 DNA follows: TGCGCCAGACAGGGTATTGACACTGAAGCTTTCTTT.

The rearrangement uses TRBV27 and TRBJ1-3; D may be TRBD1 (6 bases). Germline CDR1 reads MNHEY; CDR2 reads SMNVEV (reference sequence). The V end lost 2 bases, the J end lost 0 bases, and 14 bases lay between the germline ends. The CDR3 loop spans 17 amino acids. CDR3 DNA sequence: TGTGCCAGCAGTTTACGCTCAGGGGCCACCTCTGGAAACACCATATATTTT. Translating gives CASSLRSGATSGNTIYF.

The chain uses TRBV4-1 and TRBJ1-6, with D perhaps TRBD1 (5 bases). Trimming shortened V by 1 base and J by 8 bases, and 12 bases separated the two germline ends. This CDR3 is built from 15 residues. Germline V gene data show CDR1 as MGHRA and CDR2 as YSYEKL. CDR3 protein: CASSQVEPGDSPLHF. The CDR3 coding sequence is TGCGCCAGCAGCCAAGTAGAGCCGGGGGATTCACCCCTCCACTTT.

This rearrangement joins TRBV18 to TRBJ1-5, with D maybe TRBD1 (6 bases). The CDR3 is 16 amino acids. Trimming shortened V by 3 bases and J by 4 bases, and 16 bases separated the two germline ends. Germline V gene sequence: CDR1 KGHSH, CDR2 LQKENI. CDR3: CASSPQQGSGNQPQHF. Written as DNA, the CDR3 is TGTGCCAGCTCACCTCAACAGGGAAGTGGGAATCAGCCCCAGCATTTT.

This rearrangement joins TRBV4-1 to TRBJ1-4; D possibly corresponds to TRBD1 (5 bases). Germline assignment: CDR1 MGHRA and CDR2 YSYEKL. The V and J ends lost 0 bases and 15 bases respectively, with 29 bases between them. The CDR3 spans 18 residues. The CDR3 DNA is TGCGCCAGCAGCCAAGAATCTTATTTTCAGGGACCGCGGGAACTGTTGTTTTTT. It translates to CASSQESYFQGPRELLFF.

The rearrangement joins TRBV28 to TRBJ1-1; a possible D gene is TRBD1 (5 bases). With 4 bases removed from V and 0 bases from J, the gap between germline ends came to 9 bases. CDR1 is MDHEN, CDR2 SYDVKM, per germline. This CDR3 region has 14 residues. The CDR3 loop is CASSWGSLNTEAFF. CDR3 coding DNA: TGTGCCAGCAGTTGGGGCAGCCTGAACACTGAAGCTTTCTTT.

V gene TRBV27 combines with J gene TRBJ2-1; D gene unclear. V gave up 3 bases and J gave up 9 bases, with 12 bases separating them. The germline V gene encodes CDR1 MNHEY and CDR2 SMNVEV (reference sequence). The CDR3 extends over 13 amino acids. The CDR3 DNA reads TGTGCCAGCAGTTTTTCTAGTGTGGCTGAGCAGTTCTTC. It is translated as CASSFSSVAEQFF.